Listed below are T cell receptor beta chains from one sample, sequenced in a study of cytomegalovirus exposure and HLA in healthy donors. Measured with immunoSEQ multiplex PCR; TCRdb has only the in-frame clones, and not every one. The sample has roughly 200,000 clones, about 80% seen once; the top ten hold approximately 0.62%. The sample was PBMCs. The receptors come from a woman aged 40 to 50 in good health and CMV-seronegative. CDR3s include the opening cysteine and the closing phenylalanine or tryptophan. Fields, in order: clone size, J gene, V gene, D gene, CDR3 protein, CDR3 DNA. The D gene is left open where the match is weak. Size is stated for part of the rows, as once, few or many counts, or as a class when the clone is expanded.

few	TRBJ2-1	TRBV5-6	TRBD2	CASRYTLAGQYNEQFF	TGTGCCAGCAGGTATACACTAGCGGGGCAGTACAATGAGCAGTTCTTC
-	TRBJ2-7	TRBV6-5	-	CASSARGVPSEETYF	TGTGCCAGCAGTGCCAGGGGAGTTCCCTCCGAGGAAACGTACTTC
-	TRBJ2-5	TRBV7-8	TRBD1	CASRKSGTGGSETQYF	TGTGCCAGCAGGAAATCCGGGACAGGGGGTTCAGAGACCCAGTACTTC
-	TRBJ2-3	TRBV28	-	CASSFYGIRGTDTQYF	TGTGCCAGCAGTTTTTACGGGATAAGGGGCACAGATACGCAGTATTTT
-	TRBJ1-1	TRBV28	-	CASSLRGGVYTEAFF	TGTGCCAGCAGTCTCCGGGGGGGGGTTTACACTGAAGCTTTCTTT
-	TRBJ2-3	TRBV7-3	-	CASSLNSGADTQYF	TGTGCCAGCAGCTTAAATAGCGGAGCAGATACGCAGTATTTT
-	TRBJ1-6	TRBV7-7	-	CASQGEVGYNSPLHF	TGTGCTAGCCAGGGTGAAGTGGGTTATAATTCACCCCTCCACTTT
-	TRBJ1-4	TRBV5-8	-	CASSLGRGNEKLFF	TGTGCCAGCAGCTTAGGCAGGGGTAATGAAAAACTGTTTTTT
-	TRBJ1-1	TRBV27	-	CASSYRRDTEAFF	TGTGCCAGCAGTTACAGAAGAGACACTGAAGCTTTCTTT
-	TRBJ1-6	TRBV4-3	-	CASSQAGARGSPLHF	TGCGCCAGCAGCCAAGCCGGGGCGCGGGGCTCACCCCTCCACTTT
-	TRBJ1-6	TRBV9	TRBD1	CASSTDRGNSPLHF	TGTGCCAGCAGCACCGACAGGGGAAATTCACCCCTCCACTTT
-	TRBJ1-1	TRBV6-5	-	CASSSRTVAGTEAFF	TGTGCCAGCAGTTCCAGGACCGTGGCGGGCACTGAAGCTTTCTTT
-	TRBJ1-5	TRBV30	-	CAWDPAGRNQPQHF	TGTGCCTGGGATCCGGCAGGGCGAAATCAGCCCCAGCATTTT
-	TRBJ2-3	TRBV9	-	CASEASESDTQYF	TGTGCCAGCGAGGCGAGCGAGTCAGATACGCAGTATTTT
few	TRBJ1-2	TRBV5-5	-	CASSSEMTRDGYTF	TGTGCCAGCAGCTCCGAAATGACCCGGGATGGCTACACCTTC
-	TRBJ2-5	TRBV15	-	CATSRETIQETQYF	TGTGCCACCAGCAGAGAGACTATACAAGAGACCCAGTACTTC
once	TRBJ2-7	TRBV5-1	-	CASSSQPEHEQYF	TGCGCCAGCAGCTCGCAACCCGAGCACGAGCAGTACTTC
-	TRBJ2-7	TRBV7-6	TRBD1	CASSLETGISYEQYF	TGTGCCAGCAGCTTAGAGACAGGGATCTCCTACGAGCAGTACTTC
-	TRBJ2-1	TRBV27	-	CASTALGPYNEQFF	TGTGCCAGCACGGCGCTGGGCCCTTACAATGAGCAGTTCTTC
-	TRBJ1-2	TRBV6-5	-	CATYRVNYGYTF	TGTGCCACTTACAGGGTGAACTATGGCTACACCTTC
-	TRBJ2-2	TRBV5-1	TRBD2	CASSLGTSIRTGELFF	TGCGCCAGCAGCTTGGGGACTAGTATCCGTACCGGGGAGCTGTTTTTT
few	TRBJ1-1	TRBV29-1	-	CRWDTSLADTEAFF	TGCAGGTGGGACACCTCGTTGGCGGACACTGAAGCTTTCTTT
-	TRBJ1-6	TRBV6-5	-	CASSQTEYNSPLHF	TGTGCCAGCAGCCAGACAGAGTATAATTCACCCCTCCACTTT
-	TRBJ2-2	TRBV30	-	CAWRAGTLNTGELFF	TGTGCCTGGAGAGCCGGGACACTGAACACCGGGGAGCTGTTTTTT
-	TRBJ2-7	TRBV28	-	CASSLNMWESYF	TGTGCCAGCAGTCTGAATATGTGGGAGTCGTACTTC
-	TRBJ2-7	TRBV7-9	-	CASSLDSQTTYEQYF	TGTGCCAGCAGCTTAGATTCGCAAACCACCTACGAGCAGTACTTC
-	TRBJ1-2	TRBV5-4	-	CASSLAGVAGYTF	TGTGCCAGCAGCTTGGCGGGTGTGGCTGGCTACACCTTC
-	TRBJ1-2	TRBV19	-	CASKAPWVTGVYGYTF	TGTGCCAGTAAGGCCCCATGGGTGACAGGCGTCTATGGCTACACCTTC
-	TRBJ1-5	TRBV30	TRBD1	CAWSQGRTGHSNQPQHF	TGTGCCTGGAGTCAAGGGAGGACAGGGCATAGCAATCAGCCCCAGCATTTT
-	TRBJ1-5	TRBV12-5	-	CASGLVQGSNQPQHF	TGTGCTAGTGGTTTGGTACAGGGTAGCAATCAGCCCCAGCATTTT
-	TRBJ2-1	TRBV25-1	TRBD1	CASSPPTGSSYNEQFF	TGTGCCAGCAGCCCCCCGACAGGGAGCTCCTACAATGAGCAGTTCTTC
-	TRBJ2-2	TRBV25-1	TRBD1	CASSPQGTGELFF	TGTGCCAGCAGCCCACAGGGGACCGGGGAGCTGTTTTTT
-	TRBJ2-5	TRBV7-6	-	CASSPGWAGTQYF	TGTGCCAGCAGCCCCGGCTGGGCGGGGACCCAGTACTTC
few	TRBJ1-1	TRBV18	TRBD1	CASQTGLDTEAFF	TGTGCCAGCCAGACAGGGCTAGACACTGAAGCTTTCTTT
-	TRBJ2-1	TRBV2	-	CASSTTAYNEQFF	TGTGCCAGCAGTACGACAGCATACAATGAGCAGTTCTTC
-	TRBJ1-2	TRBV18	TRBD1	CASSPGQGIHGYTF	TGTGCCAGCTCACCGGGACAGGGAATCCATGGCTACACCTTC
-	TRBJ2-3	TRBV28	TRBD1	CATSGQATDTQYF	TGTGCCACTTCGGGACAGGCTACAGATACGCAGTATTTT
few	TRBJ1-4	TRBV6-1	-	CASNPPGQSEKLFF	TGTGCCAGCAACCCCCCTGGGCAGTCTGAAAAACTGTTTTTT
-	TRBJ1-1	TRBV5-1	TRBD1	CASSVTGVEAFF	TGCGCCAGCAGCGTAACAGGGGTTGAAGCTTTCTTT
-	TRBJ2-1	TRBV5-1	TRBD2	CASSPAQTSGGTLSYNEQFF	TGCGCCAGCAGCCCTGCCCAGACTAGCGGGGGCACCCTAAGCTACAATGAGCAGTTCTTC
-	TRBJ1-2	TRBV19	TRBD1	CASSLGPQGDYGYTF	TGTGCCAGTAGTCTGGGACCGCAGGGGGACTATGGCTACACCTTC
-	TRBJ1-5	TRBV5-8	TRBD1	CASSRDRNQPQHF	TGTGCCAGCAGCCGGGACAGGAATCAGCCCCAGCATTTT
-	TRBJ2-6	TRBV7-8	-	CASSRQDPRANVLTF	TGTGCCAGCAGCAGACAGGATCCGAGGGCCAACGTCCTGACTTTC
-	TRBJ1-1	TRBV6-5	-	CASSLRQENTEAFF	TGTGCCAGCAGTTTACGACAGGAGAACACTGAAGCTTTCTTT
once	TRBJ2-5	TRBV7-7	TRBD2	CASSLNPGGKETQYF	TGTGCTAGCAGTTTAAACCCGGGGGGAAAAGAGACCCAGTACTTC
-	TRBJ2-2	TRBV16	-	CASSQSSGRLAGELFF	TGTGCCAGCAGCCAATCGAGTGGGAGGTTGGCCGGGGAGCTGTTTTTT
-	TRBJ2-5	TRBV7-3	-	CASRPAPGKETQYF	TGTGCCAGCAGGCCAGCACCGGGGAAGGAGACCCAGTACTTC
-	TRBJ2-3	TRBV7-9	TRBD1	CASSLTGTGAEDTQYF	TGTGCCAGCAGCCTTACCGGGACAGGGGCTGAAGATACGCAGTATTTT
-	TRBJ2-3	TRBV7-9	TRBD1	CASSRQGHTDTQYF	TGTGCCAGCAGCCGACAGGGGCACACAGATACGCAGTATTTT
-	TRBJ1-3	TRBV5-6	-	CASSLERLRENFSGNTIYF	TGTGCCAGCAGCTTGGAGCGGCTCCGGGAAAACTTCTCCGGAAACACCATATATTTT
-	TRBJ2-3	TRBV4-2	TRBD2	CASSQAPAGGQADTQYF	TGTGCCAGCAGCCAAGCCCCAGCGGGGGGGCAAGCAGATACGCAGTATTTT
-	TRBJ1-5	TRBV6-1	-	CASSEIGDQPQHF	TGTGCCAGCAGTGAAATAGGAGATCAGCCCCAGCATTTT
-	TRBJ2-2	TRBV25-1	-	CASSPRRGRAGELFF	TGTGCCAGCTCCCCCCGCAGGGGAAGAGCCGGGGAGCTGTTTTTT
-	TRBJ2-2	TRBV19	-	CASSIPGTSNTGELFF	TGTGCCAGTAGTATCCCCGGGACTTCGAACACCGGGGAGCTGTTTTTT
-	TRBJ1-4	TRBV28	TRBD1	CASSYRGQEKLFF	TGTGCCAGCAGTTACAGGGGGCAGGAAAAACTGTTTTTT